This T cell receptor (beta chain) originates from a study of shared clonotypes between healthy human individuals. Whole-study context: Aged between 18 and 49, the donors were a couple of women and three men. The study, taken as a whole, reports: Naive subsets generally had larger estimated richness than memory subsets. Four donors held about 5% of naive CD4 clonotypes in common.

TCRdb's copy holds only in-frame clones and misses some; the assay was immunoSEQ multiplex PCR. The sample records some 300,000 clones, around four fifths being singletons. About this clone itself: Its cognate antigen is unknown.

The germline gives CDR1 MDHEN, CDR2 SYDVKM. Trimming took 6 bases from V and 11 from J; bases not matched to a gene: 11. CDR3 length equals 14 residues. Sequenced: memory CD4+ T cells sorted from blood. The subset denotes: CD45RA-negative fraction. The clonotype comes from a man aged 25-45 years in good health. The genes are TRBV28 and TRBJ1-5; 9 nucleotides line up with TRBD1. CDR3 nucleotides: TGTGCCAGCAGAGTCAACAGGGGGCGCGAAGCCCAGCATTTT. Its protein product is CASRVNRGREAQHF.